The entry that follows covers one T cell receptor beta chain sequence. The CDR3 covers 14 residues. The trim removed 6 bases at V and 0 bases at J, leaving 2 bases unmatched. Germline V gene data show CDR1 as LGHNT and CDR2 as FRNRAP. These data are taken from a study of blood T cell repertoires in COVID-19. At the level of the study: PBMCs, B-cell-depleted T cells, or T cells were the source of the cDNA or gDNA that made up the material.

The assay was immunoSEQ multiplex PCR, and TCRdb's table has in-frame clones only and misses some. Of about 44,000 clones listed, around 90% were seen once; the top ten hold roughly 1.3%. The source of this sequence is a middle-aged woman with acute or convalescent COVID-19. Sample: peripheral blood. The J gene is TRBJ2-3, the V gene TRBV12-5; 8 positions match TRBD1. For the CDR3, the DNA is TGTGCTAGTGGCAGGGGGCCTAGCACAGATACGCAGTATTTT. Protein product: CASGRGPSTDTQYF.